This T cell receptor (beta chain) was sequenced in a study of T cell changes during pregnancy in multiple sclerosis. CDR1 and CDR2 from the germline V gene are SQVTM and ANQGSEA. This CDR3 has 12 amino acids. The V gene lost 7 bases and the J gene lost 4 bases, with 11 bases spanning the gap. TCRdb keeps only in-frame clones here, not all; method: immunoSEQ multiplex PCR. Altogether about 40,000 clones are present, just over 90% being singletons, with the ten largest covering approximately 0.38%. V and J are TRBV29-1 and TRBJ2-1; D might be TRBD2 (6 bases). The specimen comprised CD4+ T cells from peripheral blood mononuclear cells, sampled in the first trimester of pregnancy. The TCR was taken from a female donor with multiple sclerosis, enrolled in a pregnancy study. The CDR3 sequence: CSGSGGYNEQFF. In DNA, the CDR3 is TGCAGCGGATCCGGGGGTTACAATGAGCAGTTCTTC.